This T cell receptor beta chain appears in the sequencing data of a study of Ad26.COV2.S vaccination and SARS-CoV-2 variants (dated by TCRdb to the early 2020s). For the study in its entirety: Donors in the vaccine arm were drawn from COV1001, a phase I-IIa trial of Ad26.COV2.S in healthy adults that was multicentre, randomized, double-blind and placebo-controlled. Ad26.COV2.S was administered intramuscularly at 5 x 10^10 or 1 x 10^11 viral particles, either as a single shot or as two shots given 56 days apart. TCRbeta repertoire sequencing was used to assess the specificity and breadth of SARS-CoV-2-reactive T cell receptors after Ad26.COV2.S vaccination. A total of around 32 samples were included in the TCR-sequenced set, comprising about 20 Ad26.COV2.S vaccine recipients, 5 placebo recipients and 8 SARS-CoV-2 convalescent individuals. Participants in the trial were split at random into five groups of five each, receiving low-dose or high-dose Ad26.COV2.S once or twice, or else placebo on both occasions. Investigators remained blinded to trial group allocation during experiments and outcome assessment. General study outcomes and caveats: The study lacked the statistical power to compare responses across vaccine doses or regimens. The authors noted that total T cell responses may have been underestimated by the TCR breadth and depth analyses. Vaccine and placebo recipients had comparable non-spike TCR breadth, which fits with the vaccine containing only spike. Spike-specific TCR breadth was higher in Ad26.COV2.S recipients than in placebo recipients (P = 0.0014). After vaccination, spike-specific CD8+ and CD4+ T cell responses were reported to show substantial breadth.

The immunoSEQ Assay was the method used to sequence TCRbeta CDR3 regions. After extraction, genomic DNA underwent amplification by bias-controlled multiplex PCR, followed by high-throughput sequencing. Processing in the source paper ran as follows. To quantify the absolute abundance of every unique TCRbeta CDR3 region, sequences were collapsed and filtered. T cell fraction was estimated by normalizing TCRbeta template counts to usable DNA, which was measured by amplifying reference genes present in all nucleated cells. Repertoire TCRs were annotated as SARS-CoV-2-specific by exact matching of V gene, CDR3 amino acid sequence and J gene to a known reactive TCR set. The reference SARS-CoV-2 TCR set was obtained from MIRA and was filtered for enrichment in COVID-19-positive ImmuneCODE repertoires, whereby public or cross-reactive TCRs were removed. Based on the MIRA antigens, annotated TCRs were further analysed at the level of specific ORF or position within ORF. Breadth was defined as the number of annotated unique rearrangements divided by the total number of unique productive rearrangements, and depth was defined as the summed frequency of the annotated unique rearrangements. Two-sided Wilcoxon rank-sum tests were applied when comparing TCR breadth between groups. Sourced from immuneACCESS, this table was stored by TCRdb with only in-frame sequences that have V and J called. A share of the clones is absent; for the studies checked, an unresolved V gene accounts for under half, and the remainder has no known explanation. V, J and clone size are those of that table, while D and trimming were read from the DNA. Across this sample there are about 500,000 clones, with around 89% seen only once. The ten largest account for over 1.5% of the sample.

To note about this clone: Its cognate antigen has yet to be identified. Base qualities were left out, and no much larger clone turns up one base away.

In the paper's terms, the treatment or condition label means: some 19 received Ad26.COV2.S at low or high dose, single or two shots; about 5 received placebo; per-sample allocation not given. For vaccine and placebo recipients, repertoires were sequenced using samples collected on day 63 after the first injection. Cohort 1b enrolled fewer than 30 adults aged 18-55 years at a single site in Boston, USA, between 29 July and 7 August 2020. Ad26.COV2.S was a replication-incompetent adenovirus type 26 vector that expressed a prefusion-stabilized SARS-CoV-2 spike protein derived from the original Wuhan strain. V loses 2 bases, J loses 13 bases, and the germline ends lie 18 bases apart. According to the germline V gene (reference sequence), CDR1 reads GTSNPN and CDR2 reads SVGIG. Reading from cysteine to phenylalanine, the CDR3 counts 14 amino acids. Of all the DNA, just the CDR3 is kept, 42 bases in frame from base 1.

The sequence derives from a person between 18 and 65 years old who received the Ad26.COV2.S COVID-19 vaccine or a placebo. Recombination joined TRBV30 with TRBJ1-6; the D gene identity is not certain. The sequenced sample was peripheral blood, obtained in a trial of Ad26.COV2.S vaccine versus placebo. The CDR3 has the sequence CAWSLGSTSRPLHF. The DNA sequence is TGTGCCTGGAGTTTGGGGAGTACCTCTAGGCCCCTCCACTTT.